The clone carrying this TCR beta chain was found many times. The antigen remains undetermined. The length of the CDR3 is 14 residues. V lost 6 bases and J lost 2, with 12 bases in between. Germline CDR1 and CDR2: SGHTA and FQGNSA. These data are taken from a study of T cell repertoires in cytomegalovirus infection. TCRdb called the reads again in MiXCR, with one record for every CDR3 protein. Of 200,000 to 300,000 distinct CDR3 sequences detected, over 8% appear once; the ten largest clones hold approximately 16%. Findings and caveats of the study: Accumulated public TCR beta family frequency recognized individuals carrying CMV together with the relevant HLA.

The chain couples TRBV7-2 to TRBJ2-3; weak D call: TRBD2 (5 bases). Sequenced sample: PBMCs. This sequence was found in a human donor in good health (CMV status not recorded). Some clones in this sample may be carry-over from other donors' samples. CDR3 in amino acids: CASSVRRATDTQYF. The CDR3 nucleotides are TGTGCCAGCAGTGTTCGGCGGGCCACAGATACGCAGTATTTT.